This T cell receptor beta chain derives from a study of blood T cell repertoires in COVID-19. Study information: Samples taken during acute and convalescent COVID-19 were collected in the United States, Italy and Spain. The cDNA or gDNA used as material had been derived from T cells, B-cell-depleted T cells, or PBMCs.

V gave up 5 bases and J gave up 6 bases; unmatched junction bases: 15. CDR1 SGHAT and CDR2 FQDESV come from the germline V gene (reference sequence). The CDR3 spans 16 residues. Original handling: Estimated nucleated cell counts came from reference gene primer amplification. The protocol was immunoSEQ multiplex PCR, while the TCRdb copy is restricted to in-frame clones and leaves out a portion. V and J calls plus clone size are reproduced from that table; the DNA served to infer D and trimming. The sample yields around 50,000 clones, about 89% seen once. The sequence derives from a human donor in a cohort sampled during active COVID-19. The rearrangement joins TRBV11-1 to TRBJ2-7; TRBD1 aligns across 8 bases. The material sequenced was peripheral blood. CDR3 in amino acids: CASSAIIGTGGSEQYF. The CDR3 coding sequence is TGTGCCAGCAGCGCAATAATCGGGACAGGAGGGTCCGAGCAGTACTTC.